A single sample gave rise to the 3 T cell receptor beta chains below, sequenced in a study of identifying expanded T cells in peripheral blood. Method: immunoSEQ multiplex PCR; TCRdb's copy keeps in-frame clones and lacks some. The sample has some 65,000 clones, about four fifths seen once. The sequencing input was blood. These receptors all stem from a person aged 18-69 years in good health.

The CDR3 reads CASSFNADNKANFYEQYV. CDR3 DNA: TGTGCCAGCAGCTTTAACGCCGACAACAAAGCCAATTTCTACGAGCAGTACGTC. The genes are TRBV11-2 and TRBJ2-7, with D unclear. This CDR3 has 18 amino acids. V gave up 3 bases and J gave up 3 bases, with 24 bases separating them. Germline loops: CDR1 SGHAT, CDR2 FQNNGV.

This sequence joins TRBV11-3 and TRBJ2-7, with a weak D call TRBD1 (6 bases). Germline V lookup: CDR1 SGHNT, CDR2 YENEEA. Trimming shortened V by 0 bases and J by 0 bases, and 15 bases separated the two germline ends. The length of the CDR3 is 17 residues. CDR3: CASSLDWDTFNSYEQYF. In DNA, the CDR3 is TGTGCCAGCAGCTTAGATTGGGACACCTTTAACTCCTACGAGCAGTACTTC.

The chain employs TRBV30 and TRBJ1-1; TRBD1 might be the D (6 bases). Germline V gene sequence: CDR1 GTSNPN, CDR2 SVGIG (reference sequence). V lost 8 bases to trimming and J lost 2 bases, with 12 bases between them. The CDR3 runs to 12 residues. The CDR3: CARDRLNTEAFF. CDR3 nucleotides: TGTGCCAGAGACAGGCTCAACACTGAAGCTTTCTTT.